The present TCR beta chain was sequenced within a study of T cell clones after liver transplantation. Study overall: TCRbeta sequencing after a pre-transplant mixed lymphocyte reaction identified graft-donor-reactive clones, later tracked in post-transplant blood. Tolerant meant at least one year fully off immunosuppression without liver enzymes above twice normal. Until 12-24 months post-transplant, subjects got standard immunosuppression and no induction.

The method was immunoSEQ multiplex PCR; TCRdb's version includes in-frame clones alone and lacks a portion of them. The table lists 8,500 to 10,000 clones, 75% to 80% of them singletons. CDR3 length: 14 amino acids. V was shortened by 6 bases and J by 2 bases, with 15 bases between the two germline ends. Germline CDR1 SGHNT, CDR2 YYREEE (reference sequence). Whole-study findings and limits: Circulating graft-donor-reactive CD4 TCRbeta sequences fell significantly post-transplant in most of the 8 subjects.

To note about this clone: Its antigen is still unknown.

Specimen: CD8+ T cells from blood, collected before liver transplant. The TCR comes from a human donor who received a liver transplant. The rearrangement uses TRBV5-4 and TRBJ2-7; D is ambiguous. The CDR3 spells CASTAEPGAYEQYF. CDR3 coding DNA: TGTGCCAGCACTGCGGAGCCTGGGGCCTACGAGCAGTACTTC.